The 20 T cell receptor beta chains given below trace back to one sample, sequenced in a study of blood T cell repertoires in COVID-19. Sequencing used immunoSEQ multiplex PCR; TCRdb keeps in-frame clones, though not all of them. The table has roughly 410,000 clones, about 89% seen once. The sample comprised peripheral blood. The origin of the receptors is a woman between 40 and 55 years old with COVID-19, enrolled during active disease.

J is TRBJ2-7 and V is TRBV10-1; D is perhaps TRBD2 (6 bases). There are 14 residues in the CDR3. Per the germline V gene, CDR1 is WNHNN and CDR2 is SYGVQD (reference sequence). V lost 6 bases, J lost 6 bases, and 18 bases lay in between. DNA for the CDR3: TGCGCCAGCAGCCGGGACTGCTGTGTCCCCGAGCAGTACTTC. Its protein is CASSRDCCVPEQYF.

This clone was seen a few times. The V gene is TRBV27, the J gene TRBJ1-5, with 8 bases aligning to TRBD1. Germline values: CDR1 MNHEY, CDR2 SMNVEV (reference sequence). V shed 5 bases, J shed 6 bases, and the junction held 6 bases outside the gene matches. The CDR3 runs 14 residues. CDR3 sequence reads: CASSKDRVIQPQHF. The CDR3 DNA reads TGTGCCAGCAGTAAGGACAGGGTAATTCAGCCCCAGCATTTT.

This CDR3 is CASSLATGLNTEAFF. As DNA, the CDR3 is TGTGCCAGCAGTTTAGCTACAGGACTGAACACTGAAGCTTTCTTT. The J gene is TRBJ1-1, the V gene TRBV27, with a weak D call TRBD1 (5 bases). CDR1 MNHEY and CDR2 SMNVEV come from the germline V gene (reference sequence). The CDR3 runs 15 residues. The V and J ends lost 2 bases and 0 bases respectively, with 10 bases between them.

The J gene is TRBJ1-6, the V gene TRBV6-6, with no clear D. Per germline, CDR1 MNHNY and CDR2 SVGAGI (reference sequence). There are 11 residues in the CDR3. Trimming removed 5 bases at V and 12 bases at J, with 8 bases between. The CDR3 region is CASSPAVPLHF. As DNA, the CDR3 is TGTGCCAGCAGTCCAGCGGTACCCCTCCACTTT.

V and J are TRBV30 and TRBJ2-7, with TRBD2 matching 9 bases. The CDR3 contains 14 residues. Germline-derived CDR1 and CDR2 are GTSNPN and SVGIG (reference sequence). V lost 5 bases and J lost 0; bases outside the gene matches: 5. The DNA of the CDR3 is TGTGCCTGGCTAGCGGGGCATAGCTCCTACGAGCAGTACTTC. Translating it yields CAWLAGHSSYEQYF.

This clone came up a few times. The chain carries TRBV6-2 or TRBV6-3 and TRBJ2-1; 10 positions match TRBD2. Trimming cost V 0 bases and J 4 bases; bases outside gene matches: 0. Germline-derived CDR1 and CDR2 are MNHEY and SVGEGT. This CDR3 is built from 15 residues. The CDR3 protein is CASSYSAGGYNEQFF. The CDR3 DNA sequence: TGTGCCAGCAGTTACTCAGCGGGGGGGTACAATGAGCAGTTCTTC.

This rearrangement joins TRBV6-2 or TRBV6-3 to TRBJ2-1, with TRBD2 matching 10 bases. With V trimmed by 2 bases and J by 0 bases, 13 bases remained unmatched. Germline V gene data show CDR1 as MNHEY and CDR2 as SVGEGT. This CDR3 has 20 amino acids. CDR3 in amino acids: CASSYIRIAGGSSSYNEQFF. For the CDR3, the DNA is TGTGCCAGCAGTTACATTCGGATAGCGGGAGGCTCGAGCTCCTACAATGAGCAGTTCTTC.

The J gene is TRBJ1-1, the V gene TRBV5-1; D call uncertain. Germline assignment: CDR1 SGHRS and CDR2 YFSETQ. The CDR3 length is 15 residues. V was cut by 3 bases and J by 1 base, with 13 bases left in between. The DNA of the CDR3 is TGCGCCAGCAGCTCAACTCAGGTAGAGAACACTGAAGCTTTCTTT. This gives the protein CASSSTQVENTEAFF.

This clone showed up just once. The CDR3, as DNA: TGTGCCAGCAGCTTACCCCATGAGACAGATACGCAGTATTTT. Protein product: CASSLPHETDTQYF. The chain uses TRBV11-2 and TRBJ2-3; D not certain. The germline V gene has CDR1 SGHAT and CDR2 FQNNGV. V was pared by 2 bases and J by 3 bases, with 9 bases between. CDR3 length: 14 residues.

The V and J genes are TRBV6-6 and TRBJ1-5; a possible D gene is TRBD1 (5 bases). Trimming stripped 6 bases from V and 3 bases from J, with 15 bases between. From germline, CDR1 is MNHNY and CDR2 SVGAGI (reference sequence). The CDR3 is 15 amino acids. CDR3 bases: TGTGCCAGCAGACCTGGGCAGGGCTACAATCAGCCCCAGCATTTT. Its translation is CASRPGQGYNQPQHF.

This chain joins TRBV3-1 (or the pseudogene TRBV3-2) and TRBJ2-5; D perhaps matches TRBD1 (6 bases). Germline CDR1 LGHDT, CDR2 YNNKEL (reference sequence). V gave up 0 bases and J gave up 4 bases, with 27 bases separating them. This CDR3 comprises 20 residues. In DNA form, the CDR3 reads TGTGCCAGCAGCCAAGAATGGAAGATGCTAATTGGGCAGGGGCTAGAGACCCAGTACTTC. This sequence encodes CASSQEWKMLIGQGLETQYF.

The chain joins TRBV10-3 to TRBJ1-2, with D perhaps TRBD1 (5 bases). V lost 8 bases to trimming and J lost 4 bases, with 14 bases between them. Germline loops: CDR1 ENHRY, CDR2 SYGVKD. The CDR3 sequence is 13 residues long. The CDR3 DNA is TGTGCCATCCTCCCAGGGCTTGCCTATGGCTACACCTTC. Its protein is CAILPGLAYGYTF.

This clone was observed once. The CDR3 here is CASRPMGQGFGKLFF. The DNA of the CDR3 is TGTGCCAGCAGACCCATGGGACAGGGTTTTGGAAAACTGTTTTTT. V is TRBV28 and J is TRBJ1-4, with 9 bases aligning to TRBD1. CDR1 and CDR2 (germline): MDHEN, SYDVKM. This CDR3 has 15 residues. V shed 6 bases and J 10 bases; nucleotides not matched to a gene: 12.

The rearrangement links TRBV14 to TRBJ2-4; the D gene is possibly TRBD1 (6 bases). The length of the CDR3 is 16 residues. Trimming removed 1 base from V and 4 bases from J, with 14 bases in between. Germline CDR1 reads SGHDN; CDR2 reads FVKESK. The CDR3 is CASSQARGLRKNIQYF. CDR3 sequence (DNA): TGTGCCAGCAGCCAAGCGAGGGGGTTACGAAAAAACATTCAGTACTTC.

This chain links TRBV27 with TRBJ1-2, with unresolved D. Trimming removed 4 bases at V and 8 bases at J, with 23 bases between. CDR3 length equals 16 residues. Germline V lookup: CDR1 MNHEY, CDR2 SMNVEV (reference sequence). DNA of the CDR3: TGTGCCAGCAGTTCCCGATATGAGACCGAGGGTGGGGGCTACACCTTC. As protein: CASSSRYETEGGGYTF.

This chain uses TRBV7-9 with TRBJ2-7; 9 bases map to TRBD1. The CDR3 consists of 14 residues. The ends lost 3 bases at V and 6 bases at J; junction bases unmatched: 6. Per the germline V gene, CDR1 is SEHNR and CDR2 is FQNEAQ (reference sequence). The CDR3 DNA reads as TGTGCCAGCAGCTTTGGCACAGGGGGCAGCGAGCAGTACTTC. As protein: CASSFGTGGSEQYF.

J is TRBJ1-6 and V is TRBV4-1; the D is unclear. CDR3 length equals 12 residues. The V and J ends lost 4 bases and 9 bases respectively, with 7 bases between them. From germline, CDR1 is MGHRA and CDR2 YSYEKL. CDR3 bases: TGCGCCAGCAGCCCCGGTAGTTCACCCCTCCACTTT. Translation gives CASSPGSSPLHF.

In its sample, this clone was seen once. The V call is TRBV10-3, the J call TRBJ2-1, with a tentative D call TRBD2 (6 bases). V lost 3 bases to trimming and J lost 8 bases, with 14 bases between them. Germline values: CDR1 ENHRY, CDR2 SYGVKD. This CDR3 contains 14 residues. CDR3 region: CAISDTREKDEQFF. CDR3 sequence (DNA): TGTGCCATCAGTGACACCCGGGAGAAGGATGAGCAGTTCTTC.

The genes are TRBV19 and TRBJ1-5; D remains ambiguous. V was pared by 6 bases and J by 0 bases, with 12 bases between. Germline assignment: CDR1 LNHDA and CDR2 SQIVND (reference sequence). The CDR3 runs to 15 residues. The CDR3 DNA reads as TGTGCCAGTAGAACTAAGTGGAATAGCAATCAGCCCCAGCATTTT. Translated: CASRTKWNSNQPQHF.

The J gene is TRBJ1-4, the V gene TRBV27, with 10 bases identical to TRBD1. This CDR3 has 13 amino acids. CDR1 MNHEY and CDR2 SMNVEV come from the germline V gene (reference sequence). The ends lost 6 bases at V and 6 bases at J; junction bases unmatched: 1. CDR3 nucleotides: TGTGCCAGCAGGGACAGGGGGGATGAAAAACTGTTTTTT. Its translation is CASRDRGDEKLFF.